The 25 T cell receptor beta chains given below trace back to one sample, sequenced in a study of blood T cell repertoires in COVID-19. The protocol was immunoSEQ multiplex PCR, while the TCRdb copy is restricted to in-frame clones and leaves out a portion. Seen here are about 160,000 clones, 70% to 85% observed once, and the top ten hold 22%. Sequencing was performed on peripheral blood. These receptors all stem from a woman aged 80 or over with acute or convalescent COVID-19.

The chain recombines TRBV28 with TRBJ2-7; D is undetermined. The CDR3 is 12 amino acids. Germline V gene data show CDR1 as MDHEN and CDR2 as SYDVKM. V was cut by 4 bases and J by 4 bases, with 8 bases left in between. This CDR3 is CASSSYTYEQYF. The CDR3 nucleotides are TGTGCCAGCAGTTCCTATACTTACGAGCAGTACTTC.

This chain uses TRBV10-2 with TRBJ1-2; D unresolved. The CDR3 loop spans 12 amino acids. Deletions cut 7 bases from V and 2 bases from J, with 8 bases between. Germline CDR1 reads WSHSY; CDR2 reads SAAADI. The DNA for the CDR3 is TGCGCCAGCACCAAGGAGAACTATGGCTACACCTTC. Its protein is CASTKENYGYTF.

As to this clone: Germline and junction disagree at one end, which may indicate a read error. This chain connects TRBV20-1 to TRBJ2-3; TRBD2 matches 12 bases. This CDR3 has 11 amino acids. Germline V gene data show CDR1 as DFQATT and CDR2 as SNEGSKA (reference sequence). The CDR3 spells CSASDGLAGHF. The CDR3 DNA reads TGCAGTGCTAGTGATGGACTAGCGGGGCATTTT.

The chain's CDR3 is CASSYSESATNEKLFF. DNA of the CDR3: TGTGCCAGCAGTTACTCGGAGAGCGCAACTAATGAAAAACTGTTTTTT. The genes are TRBV6-5 and TRBJ1-4; D is undetermined. The germline V gene encodes CDR1 MNHEY and CDR2 SVGAGI. With 0 bases removed from V and 0 bases from J, the gap between germline ends came to 8 bases. The CDR3 has 16 residues.

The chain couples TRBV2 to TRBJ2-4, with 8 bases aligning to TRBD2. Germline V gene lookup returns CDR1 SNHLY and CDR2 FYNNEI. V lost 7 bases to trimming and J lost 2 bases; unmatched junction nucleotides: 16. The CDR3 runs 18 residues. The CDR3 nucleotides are TGTGCCAGCACGAGGGAAAAAACGGGGGGGTCGACCAAAAACATTCAGTACTTC. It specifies CASTREKTGGSTKNIQYF. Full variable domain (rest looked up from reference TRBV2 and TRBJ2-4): EPEVTQTPSHQVTQMGQEVILRCVPISNHLYFYWYRQILGQKVEFLVSFYNNEISEKSEIFDDQFSVERPDGSNFTLKIRSTKLEDSAMYFCASTREKTGGSTKNIQYFGAGTRLSVL.

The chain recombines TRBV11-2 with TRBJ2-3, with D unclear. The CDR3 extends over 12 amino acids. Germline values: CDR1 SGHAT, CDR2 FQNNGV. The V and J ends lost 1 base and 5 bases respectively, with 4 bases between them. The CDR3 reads CASSLAGDTQYF. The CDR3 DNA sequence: TGTGCCAGCAGCTTAGCGGGAGATACGCAGTATTTT.

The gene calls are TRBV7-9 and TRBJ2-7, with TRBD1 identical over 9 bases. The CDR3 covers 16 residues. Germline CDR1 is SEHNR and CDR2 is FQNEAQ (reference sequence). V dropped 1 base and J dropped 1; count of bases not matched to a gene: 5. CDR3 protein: CASSLEGTGRSYEQYF. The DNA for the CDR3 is TGTGCCAGCAGCTTAGAAGGGACAGGGCGATCCTACGAGCAGTACTTC.

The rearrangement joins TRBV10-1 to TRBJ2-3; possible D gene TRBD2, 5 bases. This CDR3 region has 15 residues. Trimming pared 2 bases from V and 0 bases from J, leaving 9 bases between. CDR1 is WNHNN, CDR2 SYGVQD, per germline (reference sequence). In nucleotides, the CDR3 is TGCGCCAGCAGTGAGCGCGGGCCTAGCACAGATACGCAGTATTTT. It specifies CASSERGPSTDTQYF.

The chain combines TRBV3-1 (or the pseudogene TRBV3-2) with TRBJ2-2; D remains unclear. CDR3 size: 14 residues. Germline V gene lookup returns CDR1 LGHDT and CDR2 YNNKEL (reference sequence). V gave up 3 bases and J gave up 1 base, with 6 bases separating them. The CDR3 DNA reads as TGTGCCAGCAGCCATCTCAGGAACACCGGGGAGCTGTTTTTT. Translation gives CASSHLRNTGELFF.

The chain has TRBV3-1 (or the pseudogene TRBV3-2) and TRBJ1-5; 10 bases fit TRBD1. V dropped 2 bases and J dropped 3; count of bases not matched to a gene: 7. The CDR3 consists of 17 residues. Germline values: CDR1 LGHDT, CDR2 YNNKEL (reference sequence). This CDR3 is CASSQTWTGGFNQPQHF. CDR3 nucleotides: TGTGCCAGCAGCCAAACCTGGACAGGGGGTTTCAATCAGCCCCAGCATTTT.

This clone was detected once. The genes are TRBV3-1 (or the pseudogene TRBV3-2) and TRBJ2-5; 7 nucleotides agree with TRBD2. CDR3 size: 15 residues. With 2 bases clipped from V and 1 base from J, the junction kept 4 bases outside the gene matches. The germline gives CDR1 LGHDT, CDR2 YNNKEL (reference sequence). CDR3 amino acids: CASSQMGRGQETQYF. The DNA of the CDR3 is TGTGCCAGCAGCCAAATGGGGAGGGGCCAAGAGACCCAGTACTTC.

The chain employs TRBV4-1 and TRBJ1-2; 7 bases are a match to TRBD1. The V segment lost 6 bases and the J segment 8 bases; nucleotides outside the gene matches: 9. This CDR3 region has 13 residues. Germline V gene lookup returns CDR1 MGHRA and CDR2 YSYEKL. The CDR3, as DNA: TGCGCCAGCAGTCCTCGACAGGGCGACGGCTACACCTTC. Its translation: CASSPRQGDGYTF.

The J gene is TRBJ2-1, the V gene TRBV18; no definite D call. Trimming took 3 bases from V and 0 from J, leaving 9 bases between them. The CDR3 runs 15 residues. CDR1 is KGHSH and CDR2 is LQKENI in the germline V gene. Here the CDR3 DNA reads TGTGCCAGCTCACCGATCAAGAGCTCCTACAATGAGCAGTTCTTC. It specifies CASSPIKSSYNEQFF. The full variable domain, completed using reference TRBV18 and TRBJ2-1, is NAGVMQNPRHLVRRRGQEARLRCSPMKGHSHVYWYRQLPEEGLKFMVYLQKENIIDESGMPKERFSAEFPKEGPSILRIQQVVRGDSAAYFCASSPIKSSYNEQFFGPGTRLTVL.

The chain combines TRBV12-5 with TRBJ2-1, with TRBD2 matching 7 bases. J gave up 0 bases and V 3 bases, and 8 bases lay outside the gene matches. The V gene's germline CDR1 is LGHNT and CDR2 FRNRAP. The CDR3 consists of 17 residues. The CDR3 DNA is TGTGCTAGTGGTTTCCGCGTAGCGGGCGCCTCCTACAATGAGCAGTTCTTC. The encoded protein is CASGFRVAGASYNEQFF.

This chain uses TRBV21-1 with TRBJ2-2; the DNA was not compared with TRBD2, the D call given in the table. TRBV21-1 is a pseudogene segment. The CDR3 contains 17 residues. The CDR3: CASSPKPTPPNTGELFF. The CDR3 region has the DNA TGTGCCAGCAGCCCGAAACCGACTCCTCCGAACACCGGGGAGCTGTTTTTT.

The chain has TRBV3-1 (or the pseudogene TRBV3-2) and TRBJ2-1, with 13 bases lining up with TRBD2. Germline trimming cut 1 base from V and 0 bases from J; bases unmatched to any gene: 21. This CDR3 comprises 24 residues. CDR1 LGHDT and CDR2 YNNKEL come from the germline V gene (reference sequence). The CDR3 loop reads CASSQAGSVRLAGGRPNSYNEQFF. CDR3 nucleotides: TGTGCCAGCAGCCAAGCGGGCTCAGTCAGACTAGCGGGAGGCAGACCTAACTCCTACAATGAGCAGTTCTTC.

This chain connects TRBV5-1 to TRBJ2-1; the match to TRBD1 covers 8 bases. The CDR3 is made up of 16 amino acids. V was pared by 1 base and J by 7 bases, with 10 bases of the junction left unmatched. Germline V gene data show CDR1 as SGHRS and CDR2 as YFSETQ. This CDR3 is CASSLYPQGARNEQFF. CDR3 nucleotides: TGCGCCAGCAGCTTGTATCCGCAGGGGGCGCGTAATGAGCAGTTCTTC.

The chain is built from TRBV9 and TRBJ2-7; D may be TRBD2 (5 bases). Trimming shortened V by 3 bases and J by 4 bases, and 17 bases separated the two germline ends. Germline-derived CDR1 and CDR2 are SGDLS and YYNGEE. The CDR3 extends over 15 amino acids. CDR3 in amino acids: CASSALGGPQYEQYF. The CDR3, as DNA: TGTGCCAGCAGCGCCCTAGGAGGCCCGCAGTACGAGCAGTACTTC.

In DNA form, the CDR3 reads TGTGCCAGCAGCTTCCGACAGAATCAGCCCCAGCATTTT. It specifies CASSFRQNQPQHF. The J gene is TRBJ1-5, the V gene TRBV7-6; D is possibly TRBD1 (5 bases). CDR3 length equals 13 residues. Germline CDR1 and CDR2: SGHVS and FNYEAQ. Trimming shortened V by 3 bases and J by 4 bases, and 7 bases separated the two germline ends.

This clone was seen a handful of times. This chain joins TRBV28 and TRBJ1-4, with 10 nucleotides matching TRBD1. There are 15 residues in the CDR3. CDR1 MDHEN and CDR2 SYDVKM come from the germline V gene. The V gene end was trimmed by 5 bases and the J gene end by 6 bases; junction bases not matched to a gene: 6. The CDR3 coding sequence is TGTGCCAGCAGTCCAAGACAGGGGGCGGATGAAAAACTGTTTTTT. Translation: CASSPRQGADEKLFF.

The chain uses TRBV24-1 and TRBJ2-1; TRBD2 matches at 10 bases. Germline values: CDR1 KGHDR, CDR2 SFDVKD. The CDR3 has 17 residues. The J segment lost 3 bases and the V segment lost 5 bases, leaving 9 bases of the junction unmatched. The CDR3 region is CATSGSSGSKGYNEQFF. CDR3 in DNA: TGTGCCACCAGTGGGTCTAGCGGGAGCAAGGGCTACAATGAGCAGTTCTTC.

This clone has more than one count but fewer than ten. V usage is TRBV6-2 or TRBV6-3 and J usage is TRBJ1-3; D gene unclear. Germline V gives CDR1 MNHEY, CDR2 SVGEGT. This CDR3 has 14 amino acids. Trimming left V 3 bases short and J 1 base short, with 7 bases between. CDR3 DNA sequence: TGTGCCAGCAGTTATTCGGGTTCTGGAAACACCATATATTTT. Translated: CASSYSGSGNTIYF.

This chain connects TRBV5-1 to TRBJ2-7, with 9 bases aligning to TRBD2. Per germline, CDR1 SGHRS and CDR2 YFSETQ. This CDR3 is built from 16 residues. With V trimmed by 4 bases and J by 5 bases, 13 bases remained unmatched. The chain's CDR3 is CASSLKTSGAGDEQYF. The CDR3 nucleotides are TGCGCCAGCAGCCTGAAGACTAGCGGAGCTGGCGACGAGCAGTACTTC.

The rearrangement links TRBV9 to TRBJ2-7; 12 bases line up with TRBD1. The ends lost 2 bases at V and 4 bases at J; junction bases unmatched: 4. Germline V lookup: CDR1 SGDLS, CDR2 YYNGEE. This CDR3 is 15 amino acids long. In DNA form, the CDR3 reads TGTGCCAGCAGCGTCGGGACAGGGGGCCAGTACGAGCAGTACTTC. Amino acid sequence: CASSVGTGGQYEQYF.

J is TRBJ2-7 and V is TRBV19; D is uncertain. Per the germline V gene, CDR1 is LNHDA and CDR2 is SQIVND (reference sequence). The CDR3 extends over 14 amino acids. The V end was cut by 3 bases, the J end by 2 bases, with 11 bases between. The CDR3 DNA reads TGTGCCAGTAGTATTGTGAGTGGAGCCTACGAGCAGTACTTC. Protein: CASSIVSGAYEQYF. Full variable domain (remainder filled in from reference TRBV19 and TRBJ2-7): DGGITQSPKYLFRKEGQNVTLSCEQNLNHDAMYWYRQDPGQGLRLIYYSQIVNDFQKGDIAEGYSVSREKKESFPLTVTSAQKNPTAFYLCASSIVSGAYEQYFGPGTRLTVT.